This T cell receptor (beta chain) was obtained from a study of cytomegalovirus exposure and HLA in healthy donors. Trimming shortened V by 2 bases and J by 0 bases, and 5 bases separated the two germline ends. The CDR3 extends over 13 amino acids. Germline values: CDR1 MNHEY, CDR2 SMNVEV (reference sequence). Whole-study results and caveats: Analysis was carried out at a later point, and it linked a missense DCLRE1C variant to TCR beta V- and J-gene trimming. Indistinguishable V segments, including TRBV6-2 and TRBV6-3, were excluded.

As to this clone: The antigen is undetermined.

The PCR made use of 60 Vbeta and 13 Jbeta primers. The protocol was immunoSEQ multiplex PCR, while the TCRdb copy is restricted to in-frame clones and leaves out a portion. The table lists 120,000 to 150,000 clones, around three quarters of them singletons. This clonotype was obtained from a middle-aged man in good health and CMV-seronegative. The sample comprised PBMCs. The V and J genes are TRBV27 and TRBJ2-7; D gene unclear. The CDR3 DNA reads as TGTGCCAGCAGTTTACACAGCTCCTACGAGCAGTACTTC. Encoded protein: CASSLHSSYEQYF.